Listed below are T cell receptor beta chains from one sample, sequenced in a study of blood T cell repertoires in COVID-19. Repertoires were generated with immunoSEQ multiplex PCR, while TCRdb's copy carries only in-frame clones and drops some. The sample includes about 110,000 clones, about 84% seen only once; the top ten take about 1.6%. Sequences were obtained from peripheral blood. These receptors were collected from a man aged 50 or older with acute or convalescent COVID-19. Each CDR3 is given with its conserved first and last residue. The D gene is left open where the match is weak. Clone sizes are given selectively: once, few, many, or a class where the clone is expanded.

abundance	v_gene	j_gene	d_gene	CDR3nt	CDR3aa
.	TRBV10-3	TRBJ2-3	TRBD1	TGTGCCATCAGTGCTCCGGACAGGGGGCGCGCAGATACGCAGTATTTT	CAISAPDRGRADTQYF
few	TRBV5-1	TRBJ1-5	.	TGCGCCAGCAAAGAGGGGGTATCTAAAAATCAGCCCCAGCATTTT	CASKEGVSKNQPQHF
.	TRBV12-5	TRBJ1-6	.	TGTGCTAGTGGTTCGATTAGCAATAATTCACCCCTCCACTTT	CASGSISNNSPLHF
.	TRBV28	TRBJ2-7	TRBD1	TGTGCCAGCGGGACAGGGTCCCTCTACGAGCAGTACTTC	CASGTGSLYEQYF
.	TRBV4-2	TRBJ2-3	TRBD2	TGTGCCAGCAGCCAAGAGACTAGCGGGGGGGCAGATACGCAGTATTTT	CASSQETSGGADTQYF
many	TRBV7-3	TRBJ1-2	TRBD1	TGTGCCAGCAGCTTCGGGCAGGGGGATCGCTACACCTTC	CASSFGQGDRYTF
.	TRBV10-3	TRBJ1-5	.	TGTGCCATCAGTGACCCGGGACACCTGAATCAGCCCCAGCATTTT	CAISDPGHLNQPQHF
.	TRBV3-1/TRBV3-2	TRBJ1-3	TRBD1	TGTGCCAGCAACGAGGGGGCTTTCGGAAACACCATATATTTT	CASNEGAFGNTIYF
.	TRBV5-6	TRBJ2-2	TRBD1	TGTGCCAGCAGCCCCGGGACAGGGTTCGGGGAGCTGTTTTTT	CASSPGTGFGELFF
once	TRBV27	TRBJ1-2	TRBD1	TGTGCCAGCAGTTTGGGACAGGGGACCTATGGCTACACCTTC	CASSLGQGTYGYTF
.	TRBV5-1	TRBJ2-6	.	TGCGCCAGCAGCTTCGGCGGTAGCTCTGGGGCCAACGTCCTGACTTTC	CASSFGGSSGANVLTF
.	TRBV19	TRBJ1-3	TRBD1	TGTGCCAGTAGCCTCGGCGGACAGGGGCAGACTGGAAACACCATATATTTT	CASSLGGQGQTGNTIYF
.	TRBV7-9	TRBJ1-2	.	TGTGCCAGCAGCTTATCCAGGGCGACGGGCTACACCTTC	CASSLSRATGYTF
.	TRBV11-2	TRBJ2-3	.	TGTGCCAGCGCCCGTCGGACATTTAGCACAGATACGCAGTATTTT	CASARRTFSTDTQYF
.	TRBV4-1	TRBJ1-6	TRBD1	TGCGCCAGCAGCCAAACCTCGAGGACAGGGGACGGACCCCTCCACTTT	CASSQTSRTGDGPLHF
.	TRBV4-1	TRBJ1-2	.	TGCGCCAGCAGCCAAGATGGGTGGGGGCTTGATGGCTACACCTTC	CASSQDGWGLDGYTF
.	TRBV10-2	TRBJ1-4	TRBD1	TGCGCCAGCACCGACAGGGTTTGGGAAAAACTGTTTTTT	CASTDRVWEKLFF
few	TRBV19	TRBJ1-6	TRBD1	TGTGCCAGTAGTGCGGGACAGGGAAATTCACCCCTCCACTTT	CASSAGQGNSPLHF
.	TRBV20-1	TRBJ2-7	TRBD1	TGCAGTGCTATTGATTGGACAGGGAGGTCCTACGAGCAGTACTTC	CSAIDWTGRSYEQYF
.	TRBV24-1	TRBJ1-5	TRBD1	TGTGCCACCAGTGATCCTGGGACAGCCCAGCCCCAGCATTTT	CATSDPGTAQPQHF
.	TRBV13	TRBJ1-2	.	TGTGCCAGCAGCTTAGCAGGGAAGCGAGATGGCTACACCTTC	CASSLAGKRDGYTF
.	TRBV19	TRBJ1-2	TRBD1	TGTGCCAGTAACATAAATACGGGACAGTTAAGCTATGGCTACACCTTC	CASNINTGQLSYGYTF
.	TRBV7-9	TRBJ1-2	.	TGTGCCAGCAGCTTAGACCAGGGTAGCTATGGCTACACCTTC	CASSLDQGSYGYTF
.	TRBV19	TRBJ1-1	.	TGTGCCAGTAGTGGGGCAGGGCGTCACACTGAAGCTTTCTTT	CASSGAGRHTEAFF
.	TRBV5-1	TRBJ1-5	.	TGCGCCAGCAGACTTGACAGCGAGAATCAGCCCCAGCATTTT	CASRLDSENQPQHF
.	TRBV18	TRBJ2-2	.	TGTGCCAGCTCACCCCACCTGGGGCAGGGAACGCTAACCGGGGAGCTGTTTTTT	CASSPHLGQGTLTGELFF
few	TRBV6-6	TRBJ2-7	TRBD1	TGTGCCAGCAGTATCTCCGAGACAGGGGGCCGCGAGCAGTACTTC	CASSISETGGREQYF
.	TRBV19	TRBJ2-4	.	TGTGCCAGTAGTCTGGGCCAGGGGAAAAACATTCAGTACTTC	CASSLGQGKNIQYF
.	TRBV4-1	TRBJ2-7	TRBD2	TGCGCCAGCAGCCAAGGACTAGCGGACATCTACGAGCAGTACTTC	CASSQGLADIYEQYF
.	TRBV5-1	TRBJ2-2	.	TGCGCCAGCAGCTTGGGGGCAGGGAACACCGGGGAGCTGTTTTTT	CASSLGAGNTGELFF
.	TRBV4-1	TRBJ2-5	TRBD2	TGCGCCAGCAGCCAAGAGGGACTAGCGGGGAGCCAAGAGACCCAGTACTTC	CASSQEGLAGSQETQYF
.	TRBV5-5	TRBJ1-1	TRBD1	TGTGCCAGCAGCTTTCCAAGGACAGGGGGCGACACTGAAGCTTTCTTT	CASSFPRTGGDTEAFF
.	TRBV2	TRBJ2-3	TRBD2	TGTGCCAGCAGACTAGCGGGGGGAAACACAGATACGCAGTATTTT	CASRLAGGNTDTQYF
.	TRBV7-2	TRBJ2-2	TRBD2	TGTGCCAGCAGCAACCGAGCGGGGGGCCCCGGGGAGCTGTTTTTT	CASSNRAGGPGELFF
.	TRBV5-6	TRBJ2-7	.	TGTGCCAGCAGCTTGGGGTCAGGGGCCTACGAGCAGTACTTC	CASSLGSGAYEQYF
.	TRBV6-5	TRBJ2-1	TRBD1	TGTGCCAGCAGTTCCCGGACAGGGAGCTCCTACAATGAGCAGTTCTTC	CASSSRTGSSYNEQFF
.	TRBV5-1	TRBJ2-3	TRBD2	TGCGCCAGCAGGGGACTAGCGGGGGCAACCACAGATACGCAGTATTTT	CASRGLAGATTDTQYF
.	TRBV7-3	TRBJ1-1	.	TGTGCCAGCAGCTTAAGAGGGAACACTGAAGCTTTCTTT	CASSLRGNTEAFF
once	TRBV20-1	TRBJ2-7	.	TGCAGTGCTAGTATCGTGGTGGAGACGACCTACGAGCAGTACTTC	CSASIVVETTYEQYF
once	TRBV3-1/TRBV3-2	TRBJ1-1	.	TGTGCCAGCAGCCAGGTCGGACTGGGTAGTGAAGCTTTCTTT	CASSQVGLGSEAFF
.	TRBV3-1/TRBV3-2	TRBJ1-6	.	TGTGCCAGCAGCCAGGGGCTGGATTCACCCCTCCACTTT	CASSQGLDSPLHF